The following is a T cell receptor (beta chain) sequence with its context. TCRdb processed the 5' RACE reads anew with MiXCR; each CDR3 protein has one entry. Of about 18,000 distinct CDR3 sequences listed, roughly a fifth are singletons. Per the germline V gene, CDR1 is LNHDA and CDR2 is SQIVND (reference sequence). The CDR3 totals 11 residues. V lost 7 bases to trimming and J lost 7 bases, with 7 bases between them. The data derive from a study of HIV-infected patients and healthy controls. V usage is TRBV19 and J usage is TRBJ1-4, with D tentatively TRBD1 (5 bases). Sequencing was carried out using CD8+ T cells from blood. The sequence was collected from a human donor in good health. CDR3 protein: CASNGGEKLFF. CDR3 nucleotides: TGTGCCAGTAATGGGGGTGAAAAACTGTTTTTT.